This T cell receptor beta chain was obtained from a study of CD8+ T cells in alopecia areata. About the study: By percentage of affected scalp area, the severity of treated patients was scored.

cDNA serving as the sequencing template came from extracted, reverse transcribed RNA. Sequencing used immunoSEQ multiplex PCR; TCRdb keeps in-frame clones, though not all of them. Counted here are 150,000 to 200,000 clones, 50% to 60% occurring once; the ten biggest clones make up around 3.2%. The CDR3 runs 14 residues. Per the germline V gene, CDR1 is SGHDN and CDR2 is FVKESK. Between the trimmed V and J ends, which lost 4 bases and 8 bases, there was a span of 15 bases. The treatment here: oral pan-JAK inhibitor, 5-10 mg twice daily. This clonotype was obtained from a human donor with alopecia areata. The genes are TRBV14 and TRBJ2-4; D tentatively reads TRBD1 or TRBD2 (5 bases each). The sequences come from CD4+ T cells sorted from blood, collected at week 4, from a patient treated with tofacitinib. CDR3 loop: CASSLRSLGDIQYF. The CDR3 DNA sequence: TGTGCCAGCAGCCTTCGGTCCCTGGGGGACATTCAGTACTTC.